These 21 T cell receptor beta chains came from one sample sequenced in a study of blood T cell repertoires in COVID-19. Assay: immunoSEQ multiplex PCR; the TCRdb copy retains only in-frame clones and omits some. The table has 300,000 to 400,000 clones, roughly nine tenths seen once. Input material: peripheral blood. The receptor set was obtained from a woman aged 25 to 45 with COVID-19, enrolled during active disease.

The chain couples TRBV6-2 or TRBV6-3 to TRBJ1-1; D is unclear. The V gene lost 3 bases and the J gene lost 2 bases, with 13 bases spanning the gap. The germline V gene has CDR1 MNHEY and CDR2 SVGEGT. CDR3 size: 15 residues. CDR3 bases: TGTGCCAGCAGTTATTCTGGGCAAGAAAACACTGAAGCTTTCTTT. This gives the protein CASSYSGQENTEAFF.

The J gene is TRBJ2-3, the V gene TRBV18; 8 bases line up with TRBD2. This CDR3 contains 16 residues. The junction had 11 bases not matched to a gene; V was cut back by 8 bases and J by 1 base. CDR1 and CDR2 from the germline V gene are KGHSH and LQKENI. In DNA, the CDR3 is TGTGCCAGCCCCGCCTCGGGGGGGCCGGGCACAGATACGCAGTATTTT. It translates to CASPASGGPGTDTQYF.

This clone was seen only a few times. V usage is TRBV2 and J usage is TRBJ2-1; TRBD2 aligns across 10 bases. The germline gives CDR1 SNHLY, CDR2 FYNNEI. The ends lost 6 bases at V and 8 bases at J; junction bases unmatched: 13. The CDR3 runs to 16 residues. The CDR3 spells CASRDPGLASGDEQFF. The CDR3 DNA is TGTGCCAGCAGGGATCCGGGACTAGCGTCTGGGGATGAGCAGTTCTTC.

V gene TRBV9 combines with J gene TRBJ2-1; D call uncertain. This CDR3 spans 13 amino acids. Germline values: CDR1 SGDLS, CDR2 YYNGEE. Trimming removed 0 bases from V and 5 bases from J, with 6 bases in between. The CDR3: CASSVARNNEQFF. The CDR3 DNA reads as TGTGCCAGCAGCGTAGCTAGGAACAATGAGCAGTTCTTC.

This chain uses TRBV29-1 with TRBJ2-7, with D maybe TRBD1 (6 bases). V lost 3 bases, J lost 6 bases, and 15 bases lay in between. This CDR3 has 13 amino acids. Germline V gene data show CDR1 as SQVTM and CDR2 as ANQGSEA. The CDR3 protein is CSVEATTGTEQYF. CDR3 sequence (DNA): TGCAGCGTTGAGGCGACAACAGGGACCGAGCAGTACTTC.

The genes are TRBV7-8 and TRBJ2-3; 9 nucleotides align to TRBD2. Germline CDR1 SGHVS, CDR2 FQNEAQ. Trimming took 7 bases from V and 5 from J; bases not matched to a gene: 7. The CDR3 has 14 residues. CDR3: CASILAGLGDTQYF. CDR3 nucleotides: TGTGCCAGCATACTAGCGGGTCTCGGAGATACGCAGTATTTT. The whole variable domain, filled in from reference TRBV7-8 and TRBJ2-3, reads GAGVSQSPRYKVAKRGQDVALRCDPISGHVSLFWYQQALGQGPEFLTYFQNEAQLDKSGLPSDRFFAERPEGSVSTLKIQRTQQEDSAVYLCASILAGLGDTQYFGPGTRLTVL.

This sequence joins TRBV2 and TRBJ1-1; TRBD1 agrees at 8 bases. V was clipped by 7 bases and J by 1 base; unmatched bases: 8. The germline V gene has CDR1 SNHLY and CDR2 FYNNEI. The CDR3 consists of 15 residues. CDR3 nucleotides: TGTGCCAGCACCATCCACGGACAGGGGAACACTGAAGCTTTCTTT. It specifies CASTIHGQGNTEAFF. Full variable domain (missing parts from reference TRBV2 and TRBJ1-1): EPEVTQTPSHQVTQMGQEVILRCVPISNHLYFYWYRQILGQKVEFLVSFYNNEISEKSEIFDDQFSVERPDGSNFTLKIRSTKLEDSAMYFCASTIHGQGNTEAFFGQGTRLTVV.

This rearrangement joins TRBV5-6 to TRBJ2-3; D perhaps matches TRBD2 (6 bases). This CDR3 contains 15 residues. CDR1 SGHDT and CDR2 YYEEEE come from the germline V gene. V lost 2 bases to trimming and J lost 1 base, with 11 bases between them. The CDR3, as DNA: TGTGCCAGCAGCTTTCCCGGGACTGGCACAGATACGCAGTATTTT. Its protein is CASSFPGTGTDTQYF.

This sequence joins TRBV6-5 and TRBJ2-1; perhaps TRBD2 as D (5 bases). The CDR3 spans 15 residues. V was shortened by 6 bases and J by 2 bases, with 14 bases between the two germline ends. CDR1 MNHEY and CDR2 SVGAGI come from the germline V gene. DNA for the CDR3: TGTGCCAGCAGGATAGGAGGTGGCCCCTACAATGAGCAGTTCTTC. This gives the protein CASRIGGGPYNEQFF.

The V and J genes are TRBV7-9 and TRBJ2-5; TRBD1 aligns across 9 bases. CDR1 is SEHNR, CDR2 FQNEAQ, per germline (reference sequence). This CDR3 is built from 18 residues. V was pared by 1 base and J by 5 bases, with 14 bases of the junction left unmatched. This CDR3 reads CASSLEAPGTGREETQYF. In DNA form, the CDR3 reads TGTGCCAGCAGCTTAGAAGCCCCCGGGACAGGGAGAGAGGAGACCCAGTACTTC.

V gene TRBV3-1 (or the pseudogene TRBV3-2) combines with J gene TRBJ2-2; 12 nucleotides match TRBD2. CDR3 size: 18 residues. In germline, CDR1 is LGHDT, CDR2 YNNKEL (reference sequence). J was trimmed by 0 bases and V by 5 bases; bases with no gene match: 7. CDR3 nucleotide sequence: TGTGCCAGCAGCTACGGACTAGCGGGAACCGCGAACACCGGGGAGCTGTTTTTT. Translation gives CASSYGLAGTANTGELFF.

The chain employs TRBV28 and TRBJ1-1; 8 positions agree with TRBD1. Trimming removed 3 bases from V and 3 bases from J; junction bases left unmatched: 21. The germline gives CDR1 MDHEN, CDR2 SYDVKM. The CDR3 extends over 20 amino acids. CDR3 loop: CASSFRDRGFLGSGDTEAFF. The CDR3 nucleotides read TGTGCCAGCAGTTTCCGTGACAGGGGTTTTTTGGGGTCAGGCGACACTGAAGCTTTCTTT. Full variable domain (missing parts from reference TRBV28 and TRBJ1-1): DVKVTQSSRYLVKRTGEKVFLECVQDMDHENMFWYRQDPGLGLRLIYFSYDVKMKEKGDIPEGYSVSREKKERFSLILESASTNQTSMYLCASSFRDRGFLGSGDTEAFFGQGTRLTVV.

This clone was seen just once. The rearrangement links TRBV18 to TRBJ1-5, with a tentative D call TRBD1 (5 bases). V was clipped by 2 bases and J by 7 bases, with 15 bases between them. Per the germline V gene, CDR1 is KGHSH and CDR2 is LQKENI. This CDR3 comprises 15 residues. The CDR3 loop reads CASSPSPSGGQPQHF. The CDR3, as DNA: TGTGCCAGCTCACCATCTCCCAGCGGGGGGCAGCCCCAGCATTTT. Full variable domain (rest looked up from reference TRBV18 and TRBJ1-5): NAGVMQNPRHLVRRRGQEARLRCSPMKGHSHVYWYRQLPEEGLKFMVYLQKENIIDESGMPKERFSAEFPKEGPSILRIQQVVRGDSAAYFCASSPSPSGGQPQHFGDGTRLSIL.

The chain uses TRBV2 and TRBJ1-2; D unclear. Trimming shortened V by 2 bases and J by 4 bases, and 11 bases separated the two germline ends. From germline, CDR1 is SNHLY and CDR2 FYNNEI. This CDR3 has 14 amino acids. The CDR3 DNA follows: TGTGCCAGCAGTGAAAGCCGGGGTGCCTATGGCTACACCTTC. This encodes CASSESRGAYGYTF.

V gene TRBV5-4 combines with J gene TRBJ1-1; 7 nucleotides match TRBD1. The germline CDR1 and CDR2 sequences are SGHNT and YYREEE (reference sequence). This CDR3 has 15 amino acids. V was clipped by 4 bases and J by 2 bases; unmatched bases: 8. CDR3 nucleotides: TGTGCCAGCAGCGGGACAGAGACGATTAACACTGAAGCTTTCTTT. This translates into CASSGTETINTEAFF. Complete variable domain (other parts from reference TRBV5-4 and TRBJ1-1): ETGVTQSPTHLIKTRGQQVTLRCSSQSGHNTVSWYQQALGQGPQFIFQYYREEENGRGNFPPRFSGLQFPNYSSELNVNALELDDSALYLCASSGTETINTEAFFGQGTRLTVV.

The gene calls are TRBV9 and TRBJ2-2; 9 bases are a match to TRBD2. In germline, CDR1 is SGDLS, CDR2 YYNGEE. CDR3 length: 17 amino acids. Losses at the gene ends were 4 bases for V and 4 bases for J; bases not matched to a gene: 11. DNA for the CDR3: TGTGCCAGCAGCACGCCCCGAAGCGGGGGGTCCACCGGGGAGCTGTTTTTT. Its protein is CASSTPRSGGSTGELFF. Drawing the rest from reference TRBV9 and TRBJ2-2, the complete variable domain is DSGVTQTPKHLITATGQRVTLRCSPRSGDLSVYWYQQSLDQGLQFLIQYYNGEERAKGNILERFSAQQFPDLHSELNLSSLELGDSALYFCASSTPRSGGSTGELFFGEGSRLTVL.

The chain joins TRBV2 to TRBJ2-5; the D gene is possibly TRBD1 (6 bases). With 2 bases removed from V and 0 bases from J, the gap between germline ends came to 19 bases. This CDR3 is 18 amino acids long. Germline CDR1 reads SNHLY; CDR2 reads FYNNEI. This CDR3 is CASSELGGLAGYQETQYF. CDR3 DNA: TGTGCCAGCAGTGAACTAGGGGGTCTAGCCGGGTACCAAGAGACCCAGTACTTC.

The chain combines TRBV5-6 with TRBJ2-2; D is ambiguous. Trimming pared 4 bases from V and 1 base from J, leaving 8 bases between. This CDR3 is 14 amino acids long. In germline, CDR1 is SGHDT, CDR2 YYEEEE. CDR3 protein: CASSIDKNTGELFF. CDR3 bases: TGTGCCAGCAGCATCGACAAGAACACCGGGGAGCTGTTTTTT.

This clone came up once. This chain's CDR3 is CASSESRETQYF. The DNA of the CDR3 is TGTGCCAGCAGCGAGTCTCGGGAGACCCAGTACTTC. This chain joins TRBV11-2 and TRBJ2-5; D not certain. Trimming left V 5 bases short and J 5 bases short, with 9 bases between. CDR1 and CDR2 (germline): SGHAT, FQNNGV. The CDR3 is made up of 12 amino acids.

The genes are TRBV27 and TRBJ1-4, with 7 bases identical to TRBD1. The CDR3 totals 17 residues. The ends lost 4 bases at V and 3 bases at J; junction bases unmatched: 11. The germline V gene has CDR1 MNHEY and CDR2 SMNVEV (reference sequence). The CDR3 bases are TGTGCCAGCAGTTCATACAGGGGAGTGGGGTCTAATGAAAAACTGTTTTTT. Amino acid sequence: CASSSYRGVGSNEKLFF.

This clone is a singleton in its sample. The J gene is TRBJ2-1, the V gene TRBV7-6; TRBD2 matches at 13 bases. The CDR3 extends over 18 amino acids. Trimming cost V 6 bases and J 7 bases; bases outside gene matches: 15. Germline CDR1 and CDR2: SGHVS and FNYEAQ. Here the CDR3 DNA reads TGTGCCAGCAGGCCACTAGCGGGAGGGACAGGAAATGGGAATGAGCAGTTCTTC. The encoded protein is CASRPLAGGTGNGNEQFF.